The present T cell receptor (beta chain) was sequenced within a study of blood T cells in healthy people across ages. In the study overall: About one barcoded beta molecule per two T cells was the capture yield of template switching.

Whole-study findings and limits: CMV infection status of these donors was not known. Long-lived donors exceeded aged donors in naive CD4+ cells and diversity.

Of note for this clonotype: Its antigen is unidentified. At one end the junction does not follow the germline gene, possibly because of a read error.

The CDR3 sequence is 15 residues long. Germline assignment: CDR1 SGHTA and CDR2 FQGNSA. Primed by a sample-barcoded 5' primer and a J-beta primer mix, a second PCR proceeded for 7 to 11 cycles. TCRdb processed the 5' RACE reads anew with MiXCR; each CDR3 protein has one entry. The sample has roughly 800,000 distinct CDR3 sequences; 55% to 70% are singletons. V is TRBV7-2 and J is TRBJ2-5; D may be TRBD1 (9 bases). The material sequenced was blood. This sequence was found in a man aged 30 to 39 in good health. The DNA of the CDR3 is TGTGCCAGTAGCTTAGCGGGGACAGGGAAAGAGACCCAGTACTTC. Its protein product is CASSLAGTGKETQYF.